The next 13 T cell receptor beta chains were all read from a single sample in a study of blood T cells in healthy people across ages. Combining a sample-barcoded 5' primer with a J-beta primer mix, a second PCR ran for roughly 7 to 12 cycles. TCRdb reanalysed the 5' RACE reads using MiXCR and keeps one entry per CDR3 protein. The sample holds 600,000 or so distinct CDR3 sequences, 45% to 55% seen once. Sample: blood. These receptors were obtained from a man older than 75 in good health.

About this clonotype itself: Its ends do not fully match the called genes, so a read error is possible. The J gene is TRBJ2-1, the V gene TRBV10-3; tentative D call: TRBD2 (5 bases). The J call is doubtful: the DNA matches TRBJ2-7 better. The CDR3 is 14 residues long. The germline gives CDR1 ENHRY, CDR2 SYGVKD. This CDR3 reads CVISESTLSGEQYF. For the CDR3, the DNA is TGTGTCATCAGTGAGTCGACTCTATCGGGGGAGCAGTACTTC.

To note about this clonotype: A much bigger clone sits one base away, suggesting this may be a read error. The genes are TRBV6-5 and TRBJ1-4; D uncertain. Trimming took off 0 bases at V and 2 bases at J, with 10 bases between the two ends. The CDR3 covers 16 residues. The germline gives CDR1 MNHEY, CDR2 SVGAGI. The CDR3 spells CASSYSADCTNEKLFF. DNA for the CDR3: TGTGCCAGCAGTTACTCGGCAGACTGTACTAATGAAAAACTGTTTTTT.

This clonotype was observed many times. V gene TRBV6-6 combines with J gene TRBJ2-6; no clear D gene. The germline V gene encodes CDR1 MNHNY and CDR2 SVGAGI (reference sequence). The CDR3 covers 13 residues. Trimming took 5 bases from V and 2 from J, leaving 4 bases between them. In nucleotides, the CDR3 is TGTGCCAGCAGTCGTCCTGGGGCCAACGTCCTGACTTTC. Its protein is CASSRPGANVLTF.

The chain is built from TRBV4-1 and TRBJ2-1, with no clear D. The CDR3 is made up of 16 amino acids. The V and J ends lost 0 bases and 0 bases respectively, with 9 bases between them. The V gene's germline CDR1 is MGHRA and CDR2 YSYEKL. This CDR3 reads CASSQDRVISYNEQFF. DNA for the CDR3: TGCGCCAGCAGCCAAGATAGGGTGATCTCCTACAATGAGCAGTTCTTC.

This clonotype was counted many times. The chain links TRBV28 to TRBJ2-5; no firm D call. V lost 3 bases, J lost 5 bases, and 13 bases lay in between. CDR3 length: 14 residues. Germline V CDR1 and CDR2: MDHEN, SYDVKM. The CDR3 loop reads CASSFHVWAETQYF. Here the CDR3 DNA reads TGTGCCAGCAGTTTCCACGTATGGGCGGAGACCCAGTACTTC.

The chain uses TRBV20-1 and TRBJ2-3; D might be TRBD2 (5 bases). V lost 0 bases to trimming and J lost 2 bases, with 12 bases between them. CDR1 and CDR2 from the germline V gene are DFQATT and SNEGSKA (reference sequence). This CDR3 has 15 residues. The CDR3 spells CSARDHAGPTDTQYF. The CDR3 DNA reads TGCAGTGCTAGAGATCACGCGGGCCCCACAGATACGCAGTATTTT.

The CDR3: CASSLAGQGSVTNEKLFF. For the CDR3, the DNA is TGCGCCAGCAGCTTGGCCGGACAGGGAAGTGTGACTAATGAAAAACTGTTTTTT. V gene TRBV5-1 combines with J gene TRBJ1-4, with 8 bases that match TRBD1. The CDR3 loop spans 18 amino acids. Trimming at V came to 0 bases and at J to 2 bases, leaving 9 bases not matched to a gene. Germline V CDR1 and CDR2: SGHRS, YFSETQ.

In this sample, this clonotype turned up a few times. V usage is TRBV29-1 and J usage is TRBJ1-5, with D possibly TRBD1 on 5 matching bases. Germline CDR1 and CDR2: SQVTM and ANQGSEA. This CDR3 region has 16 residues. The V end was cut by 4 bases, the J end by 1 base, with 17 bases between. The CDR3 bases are TGCAGCGTTGTGGTTGGGACGGGAGGGAGCAATCAGCCCCAGCATTTT. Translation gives CSVVVGTGGSNQPQHF. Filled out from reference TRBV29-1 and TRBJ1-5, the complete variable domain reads SAVISQKPSRDICQRGTSLTIQCQVDSQVTMMFWYRQQPGQSLTLIATANQGSEATYESGFVIDKFPISRPNLTFSTLTVSNMSPEDSSIYLCSVVVGTGGSNQPQHFGDGTRLSIL.

The CDR3 sequence: CSASSGGADTQYF. The CDR3, as DNA: TGCAGTGCTAGTAGCGGGGGCGCAGATACGCAGTATTTT. This chain joins TRBV20-1 and TRBJ2-3, with TRBD2 matching 9 bases. The germline V gene has CDR1 DFQATT and CDR2 SNEGSKA (reference sequence). The CDR3 extends over 13 amino acids. J lost 4 bases, V lost 3 bases, and 2 bases had no gene match.

The CDR3 sequence: CASSERGNQPQHF. For the CDR3, the DNA is TGCGCCAGCAGTGAACGGGGAAATCAGCCCCAGCATTTT. The rearrangement joins TRBV10-1 to TRBJ1-5; D remains ambiguous. This CDR3 contains 13 residues. The V end lost 3 bases, the J end lost 4 bases, and 7 bases lay between the germline ends. Germline V gene data show CDR1 as WNHNN and CDR2 as SYGVQD (reference sequence).

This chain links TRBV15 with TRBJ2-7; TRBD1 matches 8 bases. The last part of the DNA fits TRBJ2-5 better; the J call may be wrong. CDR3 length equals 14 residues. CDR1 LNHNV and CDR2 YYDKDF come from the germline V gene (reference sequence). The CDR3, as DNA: TGTGCCACCAGCAGGACAGGGGTTCGGGAGACCCAGTACTTC. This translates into CATSRTGVRETQYF.

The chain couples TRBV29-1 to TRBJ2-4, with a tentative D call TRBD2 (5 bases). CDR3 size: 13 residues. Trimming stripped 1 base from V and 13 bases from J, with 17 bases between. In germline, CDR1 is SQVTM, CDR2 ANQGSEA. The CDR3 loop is CSVEVGGYNEQYF. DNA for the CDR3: TGCAGCGTTGAAGTCGGCGGGTACAATGAGCAGTACTTC. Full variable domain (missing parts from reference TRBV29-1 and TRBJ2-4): SAVISQKPSRDICQRGTSLTIQCQVDSQVTMMFWYRQQPGQSLTLIATANQGSEATYESGFVIDKFPISRPNLTFSTLTVSNMSPEDSSIYLCSVEVGGYNEQYFGAGTRLSVL.

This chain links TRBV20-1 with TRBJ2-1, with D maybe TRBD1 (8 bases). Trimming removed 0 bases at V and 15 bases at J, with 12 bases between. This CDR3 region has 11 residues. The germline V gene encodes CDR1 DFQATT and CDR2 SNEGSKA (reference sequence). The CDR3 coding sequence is TGCAGTGCTAGAGACAACAGGGGGGGGTTCTTC. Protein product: CSARDNRGGFF.